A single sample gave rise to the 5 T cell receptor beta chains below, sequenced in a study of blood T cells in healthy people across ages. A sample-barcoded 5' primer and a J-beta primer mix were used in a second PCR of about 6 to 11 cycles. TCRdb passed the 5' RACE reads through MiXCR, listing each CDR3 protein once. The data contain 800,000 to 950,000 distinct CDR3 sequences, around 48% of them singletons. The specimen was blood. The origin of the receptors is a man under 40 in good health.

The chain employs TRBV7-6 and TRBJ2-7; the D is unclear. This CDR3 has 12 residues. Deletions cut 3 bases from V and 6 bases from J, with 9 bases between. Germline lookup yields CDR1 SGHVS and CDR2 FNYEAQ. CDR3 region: CASSFDPAEQYF. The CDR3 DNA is TGTGCCAGCAGCTTTGATCCGGCCGAGCAGTACTTC.

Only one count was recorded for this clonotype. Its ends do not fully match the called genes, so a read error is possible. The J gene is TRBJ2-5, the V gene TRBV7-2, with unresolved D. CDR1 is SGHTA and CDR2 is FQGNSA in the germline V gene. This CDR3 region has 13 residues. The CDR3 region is CASSLDGQGTQYF. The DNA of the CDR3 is TGTGCCAGCAGCTTAGACGGGCAAGGGACCCAGTACTTC.

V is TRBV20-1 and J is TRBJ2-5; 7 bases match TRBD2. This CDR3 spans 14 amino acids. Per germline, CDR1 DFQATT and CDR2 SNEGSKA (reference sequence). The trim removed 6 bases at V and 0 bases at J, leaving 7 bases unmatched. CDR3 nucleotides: TGCAGTGCAGGGCCGGGGGGTGACCAAGAGACCCAGTACTTC. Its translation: CSAGPGGDQETQYF.

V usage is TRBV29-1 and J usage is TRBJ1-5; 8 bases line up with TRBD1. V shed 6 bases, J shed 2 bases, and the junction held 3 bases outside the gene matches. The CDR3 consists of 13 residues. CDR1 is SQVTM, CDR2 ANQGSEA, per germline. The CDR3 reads CSVQGGGNQPQHF. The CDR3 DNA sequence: TGCAGCGTACAGGGGGGCGGCAATCAGCCCCAGCATTTT.

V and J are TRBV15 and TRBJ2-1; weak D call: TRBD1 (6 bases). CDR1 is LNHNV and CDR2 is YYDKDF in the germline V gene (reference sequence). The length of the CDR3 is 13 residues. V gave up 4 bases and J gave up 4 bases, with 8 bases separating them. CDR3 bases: TGTGCCACCAGCATCGGACAGTACAATGAGCAGTTCTTC. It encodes CATSIGQYNEQFF.